These T cell receptor beta chains were read from a single sample in a study of siplizumab effects on memory and regulatory T cells. Sequencing was performed with immunoSEQ multiplex PCR; in TCRdb, only in-frame clones are kept and a portion is missing. Here the sample spans 57,000 or so clones, 79% being singletons. Sequencing was performed on memory CD4+ T cells sorted from blood. These receptor sequences come from a human donor in good health. The CDR3 runs from the conserved cysteine through the conserved F or W. The D gene is left open where the match is weak. Some rows mark clone size as missing; the rest say once, few, many or name a class of expanded clone.

j_gene | d_gene | v_gene | abundance | CDR3nt | CDR3aa
TRBJ2-1 | TRBD1 | TRBV11-3 | . | TGTGCCAGCAGCGGGACAGGGGTTTCCGATGAGCAGTTCTTC | CASSGTGVSDEQFF
TRBJ1-2 | . | TRBV10-3 | . | TGTGCCCTAACTCCGGACAGAGAAGGAGGCTACACCTTC | CALTPDREGGYTF
TRBJ1-2 | TRBD1 | TRBV6-1 | . | TGTGCCAGCAGTGGTCAAGTCAGGGGGCGAGAGGGTGGCTACACCTTC | CASSGQVRGREGGYTF
TRBJ1-1 | TRBD1 | TRBV5-1 | . | TGCGCCAGCAGCTCACCACCAGGGGGATCACTCGTGAACACTGAAGCTTTCTTT | CASSSPPGGSLVNTEAFF
TRBJ2-3 | . | TRBV11-2 | . | TGTGCCAGCAGCTTAGTGGCAGTTGGAGATACGCAGTATTTT | CASSLVAVGDTQYF
TRBJ1-6 | . | TRBV19 | few | TGTGCCAGTAGTGTTTATGAAGGGGTCCTCCACTTT | CASSVYEGVLHF
TRBJ1-4 | . | TRBV7-2 | . | TGTGCCAGCAGCTCCGGGGGGGCGGGTGAAAAACTGTTTTTT | CASSSGGAGEKLFF
TRBJ1-2 | . | TRBV28 | . | TGTGCCAGCAGTTTCGGAAGTACCGGGACAAGGACACCTTTCACCTATGGCTACACCTTC | CASSFGSTGTRTPFTYGYTF
TRBJ1-4 | . | TRBV18 | . | TGTGCCAGCTCACCCCTTGGTAATGAAAAACTGTTTTTT | CASSPLGNEKLFF
TRBJ1-6 | . | TRBV9 | . | TGTGCCAGCAGCGCAACCCCCAAGGGGCAAAGGCCCCTCCACTTT | CASSATPKGQRPLHF
TRBJ2-7 | TRBD2 | TRBV30 | . | TGTGCCTGGACGAGCGGGGTATACGAGCAGTACTTC | CAWTSGVYEQYF
TRBJ1-6 | TRBD1 | TRBV6-5 | once | TGTGCCAGCAGTTCCGGACAGGGGAGATCACCCCTCCACTTT | CASSSGQGRSPLHF
TRBJ1-1 | . | TRBV7-9 | . | TGTGCCAGCAGCGTCGATAGGGTAAACACTGAAGCTTTCTTT | CASSVDRVNTEAFF
TRBJ1-2 | . | TRBV18 | once | TGTGCCAGCTCACCCGGACAGAACTATGGCTACACCTTC | CASSPGQNYGYTF